This is a list of T cell receptor beta chains from one sample in a study of Graves' ophthalmopathy and Graves' hyperthyroidism. TCRdb re-called the multiplex PCR reads with MiXCR, one entry per CDR3 protein. The sample includes about 550,000 distinct CDR3 sequences, under 45% of them seen just once. The sample was peripheral blood or thyroid tissue (not recorded which). These receptors originate from an adult man with Graves' hyperthyroidism. CDR3s include the opening cysteine and the closing phenylalanine or tryptophan. The D gene is left open where the match is weak. Part of the rows lack a size; the others show once, few, many or a class for expanded clones.

V gene: TRBV10-3
CDR3 length: 11
clone size: .
D gene: .
J gene: TRBJ1-1
CDR3 DNA: TGTGCCACCAAGGGACTAGCTGAAGCTTTCTTT
CDR3 protein: CATKGLAEAFF

V gene: TRBV24-1
CDR3 length: 13
clone size: .
D gene: .
J gene: TRBJ2-7
CDR3 DNA: TGTGCCACCAGTGATTTTCCGGGCTACGAGCAGTACTTC
CDR3 protein: CATSDFPGYEQYF

V gene: TRBV7-9
CDR3 length: 14
clone size: .
D gene: TRBD1
J gene: TRBJ2-7
CDR3 DNA: TGTGCCAGCAGCCCTTGGGACAGCCCCTACGAGCAGTACTTC
CDR3 protein: CASSPWDSPYEQYF

V gene: TRBV7-9
CDR3 length: 15
clone size: many
D gene: .
J gene: TRBJ1-4
CDR3 DNA: TGTGCCAGCAGCTGGGGGACTCCCTCTAATGAAAAACTGTTTTTT
CDR3 protein: CASSWGTPSNEKLFF

V gene: TRBV5-4
CDR3 length: 12
clone size: .
D gene: .
J gene: TRBJ2-7
CDR3 DNA: TGTGCCAACAGCAGAGACTCCTACGAGCAGTACTTC
CDR3 protein: CANSRDSYEQYF

V gene: TRBV7-2
CDR3 length: 18
clone size: .
D gene: TRBD1
J gene: TRBJ1-5
CDR3 DNA: TGTGCCAGTAGTTTGTCCTTGGGACAGGGGGCTGACAATCAGCCCCAGCATTTT
CDR3 protein: CASSLSLGQGADNQPQHF

V gene: TRBV5-1
CDR3 length: 15
clone size: .
D gene: TRBD1
J gene: TRBJ1-1
CDR3 DNA: TGCGCCAGCAGCTTGCCCGGGACAGGGGAGACTGAAGCTTTCTTT
CDR3 protein: CASSLPGTGETEAFF

V gene: TRBV10-3
CDR3 length: 13
clone size: many
D gene: TRBD1
J gene: TRBJ1-1
CDR3 DNA: TGTGCCATCAGTAGACAGGGTACCACTGAAGCTTTCTTT
CDR3 protein: CAISRQGTTEAFF

V gene: TRBV11-2
CDR3 length: 14
clone size: many
D gene: .
J gene: TRBJ1-3
CDR3 DNA: TGTGCCAGCAGCCCTGTGACCGGTGGAAACACCATATATTTT
CDR3 protein: CASSPVTGGNTIYF

V gene: TRBV10-3
CDR3 length: 14
clone size: .
D gene: .
J gene: TRBJ1-1
CDR3 DNA: TGTGCCATCAGTGAGGTGGGGATGAACACTGAAGCTTTCTTT
CDR3 protein: CAISEVGMNTEAFF

V gene: TRBV24-1
CDR3 length: 14
clone size: many
D gene: .
J gene: TRBJ1-5
CDR3 DNA: TGTGCCACCAGTGATCAACAGGGTCGTCAGCCCCAGCATTTT
CDR3 protein: CATSDQQGRQPQHF

V gene: TRBV2
CDR3 length: 15
clone size: many
D gene: TRBD1
J gene: TRBJ2-2
CDR3 DNA: TGTGCCAGCAGTGGTCAGGGGGAAAACACCGGGGAGCTGTTTTTT
CDR3 protein: CASSGQGENTGELFF

V gene: TRBV6-5
CDR3 length: 13
clone size: .
D gene: .
J gene: TRBJ1-4
CDR3 DNA: TGTGCCAGCACGAGCCAAACTAATGAAAAACTGTTTTTT
CDR3 protein: CASTSQTNEKLFF

V gene: TRBV6-1
CDR3 length: 16
clone size: .
D gene: TRBD1
J gene: TRBJ1-5
CDR3 DNA: TGTGCCAGCAGTGTAATAGGCAGGGGGAGTGATCAGCCCCAGCATTTT
CDR3 protein: CASSVIGRGSDQPQHF

V gene: TRBV6-1
CDR3 length: 15
clone size: few
D gene: .
J gene: TRBJ2-7
CDR3 DNA: TGTGCCAGCAGTGAGGGCCTTACAATTTCCTACGAGCAGTACTTC
CDR3 protein: CASSEGLTISYEQYF

V gene: TRBV2
CDR3 length: 11
clone size: .
D gene: .
J gene: TRBJ2-3
CDR3 DNA: TGTGCCGATGGGAGAAGGGATACGCAGTATTTT
CDR3 protein: CADGRRDTQYF

V gene: TRBV9
CDR3 length: 16
clone size: many
D gene: .
J gene: TRBJ1-3
CDR3 DNA: TGTGCCAGCAGCGTAGGGGAGGTGGTGGCTGGAAACACCATATATTTT
CDR3 protein: CASSVGEVVAGNTIYF

V gene: TRBV7-8
CDR3 length: 16
clone size: many
D gene: TRBD1
J gene: TRBJ2-2
CDR3 DNA: TGTGCCAGCAGCAACCCGACAGGGACGAACACCGGGGAGCTGTTTTTT
CDR3 protein: CASSNPTGTNTGELFF

V gene: TRBV5-4
CDR3 length: 14
clone size: few
D gene: TRBD1
J gene: TRBJ2-2
CDR3 DNA: TGTGCCAGCAGCATGGGGACAGCCACCGGGGAGCTGTTTTTT
CDR3 protein: CASSMGTATGELFF

V gene: TRBV25-1
CDR3 length: 14
clone size: .
D gene: TRBD1
J gene: TRBJ1-1
CDR3 DNA: TGTGCCAGCTGGAGGACAGGCGTGAACACTGAAGCTTTCTTT
CDR3 protein: CASWRTGVNTEAFF

V gene: TRBV19
CDR3 length: 13
clone size: few
D gene: .
J gene: TRBJ1-2
CDR3 DNA: TGTGCCAGTAGGACCGAGGCTAACTATGGCTACACCTTC
CDR3 protein: CASRTEANYGYTF

V gene: TRBV10-3
CDR3 length: 13
clone size: .
D gene: .
J gene: TRBJ2-5
CDR3 DNA: TGTGCCATCAGTCGGACAGAACAAGAGACCCAGTACTTC
CDR3 protein: CAISRTEQETQYF

V gene: TRBV2
CDR3 length: 17
clone size: many
D gene: TRBD2
J gene: TRBJ2-7
CDR3 DNA: TGTGCCAGCAGCCTCGGGACTAGCGGGAGGGCTGGCTACGAGCAGTACTTC
CDR3 protein: CASSLGTSGRAGYEQYF

V gene: TRBV27
CDR3 length: 14
clone size: .
D gene: TRBD1
J gene: TRBJ2-7
CDR3 DNA: TGTGCCAGCAAGGACAGGGGATATAGCTACGAGCAGTACTTC
CDR3 protein: CASKDRGYSYEQYF

V gene: TRBV24-1
CDR3 length: 15
clone size: few
D gene: TRBD2
J gene: TRBJ2-3
CDR3 DNA: TGTGCCACCAGTGCGACTAGCGGGATCACAGATACGCAGTATTTT
CDR3 protein: CATSATSGITDTQYF

V gene: TRBV20-1
CDR3 length: 12
clone size: many
D gene: .
J gene: TRBJ1-2
CDR3 DNA: TGCAGTGCTAGGGACAGCTCCTATGGCTACACCTTC
CDR3 protein: CSARDSSYGYTF

V gene: TRBV29-1
CDR3 length: 16
clone size: many
D gene: TRBD2
J gene: TRBJ2-5
CDR3 DNA: TGCAGCGTTGAAGGAGGGACTAGGACCTCTGTGATGACCCAGTACTTC
CDR3 protein: CSVEGGTRTSVMTQYF

V gene: TRBV19
CDR3 length: 14
clone size: .
D gene: .
J gene: TRBJ2-7
CDR3 DNA: TGTGCCAGTAGTATTTTCTTGGACAGCTCCGAGCAGTACTTC
CDR3 protein: CASSIFLDSSEQYF

V gene: TRBV29-1
CDR3 length: 14
clone size: .
D gene: .
J gene: TRBJ2-5
CDR3 DNA: TGCAGCGTTGGGGCAGGGGTGAGCCAAGAGACCCAGTACTTC
CDR3 protein: CSVGAGVSQETQYF